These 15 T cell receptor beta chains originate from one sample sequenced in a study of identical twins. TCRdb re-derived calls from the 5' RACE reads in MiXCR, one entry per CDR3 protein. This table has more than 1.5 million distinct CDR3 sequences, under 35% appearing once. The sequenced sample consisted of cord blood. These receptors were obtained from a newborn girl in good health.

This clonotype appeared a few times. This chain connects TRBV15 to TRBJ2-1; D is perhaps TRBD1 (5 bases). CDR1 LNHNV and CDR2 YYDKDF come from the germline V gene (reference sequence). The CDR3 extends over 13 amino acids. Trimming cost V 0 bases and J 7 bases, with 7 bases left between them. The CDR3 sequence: CATSRDPGNEQFF. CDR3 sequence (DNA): TGTGCCACCAGCAGAGACCCAGGGAATGAGCAGTTCTTC. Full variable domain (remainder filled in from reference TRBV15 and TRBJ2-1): DAMVIQNPRYQVTQFGKPVTLSCSQTLNHNVMYWYQQKSSQAPKLLFHYYDKDFNNEADTPDNFQSRRPNTSFCFLDIRSPGLGDTAMYLCATSRDPGNEQFFGPGTRLTVL.

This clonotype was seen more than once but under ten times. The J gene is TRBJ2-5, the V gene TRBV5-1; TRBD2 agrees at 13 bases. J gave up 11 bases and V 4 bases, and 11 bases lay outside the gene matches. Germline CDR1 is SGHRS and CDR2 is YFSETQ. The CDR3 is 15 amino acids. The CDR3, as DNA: TGCGCCAGCAGCGTCGGACTAGCGGGAGCGGGAGAGCAGTACTTC. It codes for CASSVGLAGAGEQYF.

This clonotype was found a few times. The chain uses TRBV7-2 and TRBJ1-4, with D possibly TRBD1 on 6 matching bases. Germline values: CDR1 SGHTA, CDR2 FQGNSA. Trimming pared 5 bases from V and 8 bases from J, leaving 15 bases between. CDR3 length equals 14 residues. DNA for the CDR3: TGTGCCAGCAGCCGTCAGGGGAGAGAGGAAAAACTGTTTTTT. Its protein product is CASSRQGREEKLFF.

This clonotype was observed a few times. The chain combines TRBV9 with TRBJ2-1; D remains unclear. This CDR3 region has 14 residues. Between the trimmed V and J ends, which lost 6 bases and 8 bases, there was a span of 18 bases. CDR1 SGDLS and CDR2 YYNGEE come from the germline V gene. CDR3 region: CASMKSAVVDEQFF. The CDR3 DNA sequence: TGTGCCAGCATGAAGAGTGCGGTGGTGGATGAGCAGTTCTTC.

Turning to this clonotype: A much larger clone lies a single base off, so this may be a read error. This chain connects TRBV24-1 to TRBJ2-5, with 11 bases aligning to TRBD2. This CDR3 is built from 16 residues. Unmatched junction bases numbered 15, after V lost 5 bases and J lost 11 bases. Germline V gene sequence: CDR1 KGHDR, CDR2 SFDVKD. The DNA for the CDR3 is TGTGCCACCAGTGGTACCGGGACTAGCGGATACAATGAGCAGTACTTC. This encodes CATSGTGTSGYNEQYF.

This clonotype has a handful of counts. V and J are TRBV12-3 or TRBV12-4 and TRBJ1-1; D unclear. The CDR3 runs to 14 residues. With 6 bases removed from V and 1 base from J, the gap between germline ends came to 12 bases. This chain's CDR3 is CASSRRTRNTEAFF. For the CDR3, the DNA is TGTGCCAGCAGCCGACGGACGAGGAACACTGAAGCTTTCTTT.

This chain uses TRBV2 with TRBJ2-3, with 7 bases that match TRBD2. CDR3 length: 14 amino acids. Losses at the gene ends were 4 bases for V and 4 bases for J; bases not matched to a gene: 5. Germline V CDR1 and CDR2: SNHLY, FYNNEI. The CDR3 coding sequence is TGTGCCAGCAGTGCGGAGACTAGCCCAGATACGCAGTATTTT. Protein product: CASSAETSPDTQYF.

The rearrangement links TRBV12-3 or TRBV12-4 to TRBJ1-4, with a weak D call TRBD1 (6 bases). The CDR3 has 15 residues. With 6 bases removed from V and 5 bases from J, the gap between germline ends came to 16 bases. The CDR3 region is CASSPTGRRNEKLFF. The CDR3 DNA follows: TGTGCCAGCAGCCCTACAGGGAGACGCAATGAAAAACTGTTTTTT.

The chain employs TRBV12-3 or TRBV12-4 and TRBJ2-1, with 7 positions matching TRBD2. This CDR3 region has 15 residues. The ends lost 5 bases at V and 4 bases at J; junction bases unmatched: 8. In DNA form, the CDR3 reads TGTGCCAGCAGTCTAAGCGGGGCCAATTACAATGAGCAGTTCTTC. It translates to CASSLSGANYNEQFF.

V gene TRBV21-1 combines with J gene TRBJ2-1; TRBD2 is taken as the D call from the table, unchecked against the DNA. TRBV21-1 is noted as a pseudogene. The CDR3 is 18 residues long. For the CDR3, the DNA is TGTGCCAGCAGCAAGAGGACTAGCGGGAGTTGGTGGGACAATGAGCAGTTCTTC. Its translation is CASSKRTSGSWWDNEQFF.

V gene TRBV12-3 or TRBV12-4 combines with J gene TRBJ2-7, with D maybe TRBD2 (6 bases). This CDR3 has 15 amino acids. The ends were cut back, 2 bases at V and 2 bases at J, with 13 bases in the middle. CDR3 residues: CASSLRCGDAYEQYF. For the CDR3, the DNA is TGTGCCAGCAGTTTACGTTGCGGGGACGCCTACGAGCAGTACTTC.

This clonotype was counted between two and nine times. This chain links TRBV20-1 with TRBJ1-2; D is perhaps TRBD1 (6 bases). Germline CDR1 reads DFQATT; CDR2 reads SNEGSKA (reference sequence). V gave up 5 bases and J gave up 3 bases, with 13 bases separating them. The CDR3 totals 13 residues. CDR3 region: CSAPDSDYYGYTF. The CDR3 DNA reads TGCAGTGCTCCGGACAGCGACTACTATGGCTACACCTTC.

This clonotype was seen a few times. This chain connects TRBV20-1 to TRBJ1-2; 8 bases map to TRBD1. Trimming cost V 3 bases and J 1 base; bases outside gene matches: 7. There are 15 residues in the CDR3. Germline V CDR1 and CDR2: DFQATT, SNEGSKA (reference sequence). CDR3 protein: CSARGPGQDNYGYTF. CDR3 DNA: TGCAGTGCTAGGGGTCCGGGACAGGATAACTATGGCTACACCTTC.

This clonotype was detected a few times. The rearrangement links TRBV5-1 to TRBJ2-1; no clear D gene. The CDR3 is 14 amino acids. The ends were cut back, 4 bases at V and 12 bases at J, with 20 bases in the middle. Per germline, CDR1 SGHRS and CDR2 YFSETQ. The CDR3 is CASSAATVDLPQFF. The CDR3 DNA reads TGCGCCAGCAGCGCTGCCACAGTGGACCTGCCGCAGTTCTTC.

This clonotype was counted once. CDR3 protein: CSASPTRTPYTQYF. The CDR3 DNA reads TGCAGTGCTAGCCCAACGAGGACGCCCTATACGCAGTATTTT. The chain combines TRBV20-1 with TRBJ2-3; D not resolved. Trimming cost V 3 bases and J 7 bases, with 17 bases left between them. This CDR3 has 14 amino acids. Germline lookup yields CDR1 DFQATT and CDR2 SNEGSKA (reference sequence).